One sample yielded the 20 T cell receptor beta chains listed below, sequenced in a study of cytomegalovirus exposure and HLA in healthy donors. PCR was performed using 60 Vbeta and 13 Jbeta primers. The data were produced by immunoSEQ multiplex PCR, yet TCRdb's version contains in-frame clones alone and is incomplete. The sample has over 150,000 clones; about four fifths are singletons. The specimen sequenced was PBMCs. These receptors all stem from a man between 25 and 39 years old in good health and CMV-seropositive.

This clone was seen a single time. The chain has TRBV7-9 and TRBJ2-5; the D gene is possibly TRBD2 (5 bases). Per the germline V gene, CDR1 is SEHNR and CDR2 is FQNEAQ (reference sequence). V lost 4 bases, J lost 2 bases, and 11 bases lay in between. The CDR3 contains 14 residues. CDR3 protein: CASSSRRDQETQYF. In DNA form, the CDR3 reads TGTGCCAGCAGCTCACGTCGGGATCAAGAGACCCAGTACTTC.

This chain connects TRBV5-6 to TRBJ1-1; 7 bases agree with TRBD1. V dropped 4 bases and J dropped 2; count of bases not matched to a gene: 8. This CDR3 spans 15 amino acids. Germline lookup yields CDR1 SGHDT and CDR2 YYEEEE. This chain's CDR3 is CASSPRQGPNTEAFF. The CDR3 DNA follows: TGTGCCAGCAGCCCCCGACAGGGCCCTAACACTGAAGCTTTCTTT.

The chain has TRBV5-6 and TRBJ2-2; D is perhaps TRBD1 (6 bases). The V gene lost 0 bases and the J gene lost 3 bases, with 12 bases spanning the gap. The length of the CDR3 is 16 residues. Per the germline V gene, CDR1 is SGHDT and CDR2 is YYEEEE. This CDR3 reads CASSLVGGRDTGELFF. The CDR3 DNA reads TGTGCCAGCAGCTTGGTAGGGGGTAGGGACACCGGGGAGCTGTTTTTT.

In DNA form, the CDR3 reads TGTGCCAGTAGTATCCCTAGAGGGGGCGTTGGAAACACCATATATTTT. Residues: CASSIPRGGVGNTIYF. The chain recombines TRBV19 with TRBJ1-3; 7 bases are shared with TRBD1. After removal of 3 bases from V and 3 bases from J, the junction contained 8 bases not matched to a gene. This CDR3 has 16 amino acids. Per germline, CDR1 LNHDA and CDR2 SQIVND (reference sequence).

The chain is built from TRBV28 and TRBJ2-3; 8 positions match TRBD1. The CDR3 contains 14 residues. The germline gives CDR1 MDHEN, CDR2 SYDVKM. After removal of 4 bases from V and 4 bases from J, the junction contained 4 bases not matched to a gene. CDR3 sequence (DNA): TGTGCCAGCAGTTGGGGACAGGAGGCAGATACGCAGTATTTT. This translates into CASSWGQEADTQYF.

The genes are TRBV7-9 and TRBJ1-3; D not certain. The length of the CDR3 is 14 residues. Trimming shortened V by 5 bases and J by 8 bases, and 16 bases separated the two germline ends. The germline V gene has CDR1 SEHNR and CDR2 FQNEAQ (reference sequence). CDR3: CASSPRRVQDTIYF. CDR3 coding DNA: TGTGCCAGCAGCCCTAGGAGGGTTCAGGACACCATATATTTT.

This clone occurred once. V and J are TRBV5-4 and TRBJ2-2; D is perhaps TRBD1 (5 bases). The germline gives CDR1 SGHNT, CDR2 YYREEE (reference sequence). There are 15 residues in the CDR3. V was shortened by 2 bases and J by 3 bases, with 11 bases between the two germline ends. The CDR3 DNA sequence: TGTGCCAGCAGCTTTCGCGACAGAGACACCGGGGAGCTGTTTTTT. It encodes CASSFRDRDTGELFF.

The chain recombines TRBV7-9 with TRBJ1-1; TRBD1 agrees at 11 bases. V was clipped by 5 bases and J by 6 bases; unmatched bases: 5. Germline V CDR1 and CDR2: SEHNR, FQNEAQ (reference sequence). The CDR3 is made up of 14 amino acids. Here the CDR3 reads CASSDEDRGPEAFF. In DNA form, the CDR3 reads TGTGCCAGCAGCGACGAGGACAGGGGGCCTGAAGCTTTCTTT.

The chain combines TRBV6-1 with TRBJ2-5, with D possibly matching TRBD2 (5 bases). The better agreement between TRBJ2-7 and the DNA end casts doubt on the J call. Per germline, CDR1 MNHNS and CDR2 SASEGT. CDR3 length: 14 amino acids. The CDR3 reads CASNGRGGSYEQYF. The DNA of the CDR3 is TGTGCCAGCAATGGCAGAGGAGGCTCCTACGAGCAGTACTTC.

V and J are TRBV5-1 and TRBJ2-7; weak D call: TRBD2 (5 bases). Trimming left V 4 bases short and J 7 bases short, with 15 bases between. This CDR3 has 13 residues. CDR1 SGHRS and CDR2 YFSETQ come from the germline V gene. The chain's CDR3 is CASSLRASGEQYF. CDR3 sequence (DNA): TGCGCCAGCAGCCTGAGGGCTAGTGGTGAGCAGTACTTC.

This rearrangement joins TRBV18 to TRBJ2-5; perhaps TRBD2 as D (6 bases). Germline V gene data show CDR1 as KGHSH and CDR2 as LQKENI. V lost 8 bases and J lost 3, with 13 bases in between. The CDR3 extends over 13 amino acids. The CDR3 protein is CASRPTSKETQYF. For the CDR3, the DNA is TGTGCCAGCCGACCCACTAGCAAAGAGACCCAGTACTTC. Using reference TRBV18 and TRBJ2-5 for the parts outside the CDR3, the full variable domain is NAGVMQNPRHLVRRRGQEARLRCSPMKGHSHVYWYRQLPEEGLKFMVYLQKENIIDESGMPKERFSAEFPKEGPSILRIQQVVRGDSAAYFCASRPTSKETQYFGPGTRLLVL.

The V and J genes are TRBV5-6 and TRBJ2-5; D unresolved. The end of the DNA fits TRBJ2-7 better, so the J call may be wrong. CDR3 length: 12 amino acids. Per germline, CDR1 SGHDT and CDR2 YYEEEE. The CDR3: CASSIDTYEQYF. CDR3 nucleotide sequence: TGTGCCAGCAGCATAGATACCTACGAGCAGTACTTC.

The chain recombines TRBV5-6 with TRBJ1-3; D is perhaps TRBD1 (6 bases). Germline CDR1 is SGHDT and CDR2 is YYEEEE. The V end lost 2 bases, the J end lost 1 base, and 13 bases lay between the germline ends. The CDR3 consists of 16 residues. The CDR3 DNA follows: TGTGCCAGCAGCTTCCGATGGGGGCCTTCTGGAAACACCATATATTTT. It translates to CASSFRWGPSGNTIYF.

CDR3 sequence (DNA): TGCGCCAGCAGCCAGGGGGCGAACTATGGCTACACCTTC. It codes for CASSQGANYGYTF. The V gene is TRBV4-3, the J gene TRBJ1-2; tentatively, D is TRBD1 (6 bases). The CDR3 runs 13 residues. V lost 3 bases and J lost 2, with 7 bases in between. Germline assignment: CDR1 LGHNA and CDR2 YSLEER.

The CDR3, as DNA: TGTGCCAGCAGCTTCCGACTAGCGGGAGAAAAGGAGCTGTTTTTT. Its protein product is CASSFRLAGEKELFF. The chain employs TRBV7-2 and TRBJ2-2; 12 bases fit TRBD2. The V gene end was trimmed by 3 bases and the J gene end by 10 bases; junction bases not matched to a gene: 6. CDR3 length equals 15 residues. CDR1 and CDR2 from the germline V gene are SGHTA and FQGNSA.

The chain has TRBV2 and TRBJ2-1; D may be TRBD2 (5 bases). V lost 0 bases and J 5 bases, leaving 14 bases between the germline ends. The CDR3 extends over 16 amino acids. Germline V gene lookup returns CDR1 SNHLY and CDR2 FYNNEI. This chain's CDR3 is CASSEAPERTNNEQFF. Here the CDR3 DNA reads TGTGCCAGCAGTGAAGCTCCCGAGCGGACGAACAATGAGCAGTTCTTC.

The chain couples TRBV6-6 to TRBJ1-6, with D unclear. This CDR3 spans 11 amino acids. Trimming shortened V by 6 bases and J by 10 bases, and 7 bases separated the two germline ends. Germline-derived CDR1 and CDR2 are MNHNY and SVGAGI (reference sequence). The CDR3 nucleotides read TGTGCCAGCAGCCCCCGGTCACCCCTCCACTTT. This codes for CASSPRSPLHF.

This rearrangement joins TRBV4-1 to TRBJ1-2, with TRBD1 identical over 10 bases. J lost 4 bases, V lost 1 base, and 6 bases had no gene match. Germline CDR1 and CDR2: MGHRA and YSYEKL. The CDR3 contains 16 residues. CDR3 nucleotides: TGCGCCAGCAGCCAAGGACCGACAGGGGGCGGCTATGGCTACACCTTC. Encoded protein: CASSQGPTGGGYGYTF.

The rearrangement joins TRBV29-1 to TRBJ1-2; 7 bases are a match to TRBD1. The V gene end was trimmed by 5 bases and the J gene end by 2 bases; junction bases not matched to a gene: 5. Germline lookup yields CDR1 SQVTM and CDR2 ANQGSEA. CDR3 length equals 13 residues. CDR3 loop: CSVRRGQNYGYTF. The DNA of the CDR3 is TGCAGCGTTCGAAGGGGACAGAACTATGGCTACACCTTC.

This clone is a singleton in its sample. V gene TRBV7-2 combines with J gene TRBJ1-5; D remains unclear. Germline V lookup: CDR1 SGHTA, CDR2 FQGNSA. With 2 bases removed from V and 5 bases from J, the gap between germline ends came to 10 bases. The CDR3 extends over 14 amino acids. In nucleotides, the CDR3 is TGTGCCAGCAGCTTACAAGCGGGAGATCAGCCCCAGCATTTT. This codes for CASSLQAGDQPQHF.